The rows below give T cell receptor beta chains drawn from one sample of a study of identical twins. TCRdb passed the 5' RACE reads through MiXCR, listing each CDR3 protein once. The sample lists about 690,000 distinct CDR3 sequences, less than 7% seen once, with 1.5% to 2% in the top ten. The sample taken for sequencing was naive T cells sorted from blood. These receptors all come from a man younger than 35 in good health. Each CDR3 is given with its conserved first and last residue. D genes are given only for firm matches. Expanded clones get a size class; other rows say once, few or many, or leave the size out.

TRBV4-2	.	TRBJ2-2	many	TGTGCCAGCAGCCAAGAATTAGCGCTTACCGGGGAGCTGTTTTTT	CASSQELALTGELFF
TRBV15	.	TRBJ1-2	few	TGTGCCACCAGCAGAGGGAGAGATAATGGCTACACCTTC	CATSRGRDNGYTF
TRBV20-1	TRBD2	TRBJ2-3	few	TGCAGTGCATGGGGGGCTAGCGGGCCTTTCACAGATACGCAGTATTTT	CSAWGASGPFTDTQYF
TRBV7-8	.	TRBJ2-1	many	TGTGCCAGCAGCCCGGAGTACAATGAGCAGTTCTTC	CASSPEYNEQFF
TRBV28	TRBD1	TRBJ2-5	.	TGTGCCAGCAGTCCCTCAAGGGGGCTACCAACACAAGAGACCCAGTACTTC	CASSPSRGLPTQETQYF
TRBV20-1	TRBD2	TRBJ2-3	many	TGCAGTGCTAGAGACCCGGGACTAGCGCAAAATACGCAGTATTTT	CSARDPGLAQNTQYF
TRBV29-1	.	TRBJ1-2	.	TGCAGCGCCGCCGGGACGGCGTACGGCTACACCTTC	CSAAGTAYGYTF
TRBV9	.	TRBJ1-1	many	TGTGCCAGCAGCACCCAGACAGGATTCACTGAAGCTTTCTTT	CASSTQTGFTEAFF
TRBV6-1	.	TRBJ1-4	.	TGTGCCAGCAAATCGCAGCGTCGTAATGAAAAACTGTTTTTT	CASKSQRRNEKLFF
TRBV25-1	.	TRBJ1-4	.	TGTGCCAGCAGTGATATGAGGGGTACTAATGAAAAACTGTTTTTT	CASSDMRGTNEKLFF
TRBV14	.	TRBJ2-7	many	TGTGCCAGCCGGGACACAACCTACGAGCAGTACTTC	CASRDTTYEQYF
TRBV7-8	.	TRBJ1-1	many	TGTGCCAGCAGCGGACTTGGACAGCGCTCGGGGGACACTGAAGCTTTCTTT	CASSGLGQRSGDTEAFF
TRBV4-3	.	TRBJ2-2	many	TGCGCCAGCAGCCAAGATGTAGCAGGGTCCGGGGAGCTGTTTTTT	CASSQDVAGSGELFF
TRBV10-3	TRBD1	TRBJ1-3	few	TGTGCCATCAGTGAAGGGGGGACAGTCTCTGGAAACACCATATATTTT	CAISEGGTVSGNTIYF
TRBV29-1	.	TRBJ1-1	many	TGCAGCGTGACCCTCTGGGGGCGAAGCGGCCCTGAAGCTTTCTTT	CSVTLWGRSGPEAFF
TRBV27	TRBD1	TRBJ2-7	.	TGTGCCAGCAGTTTAAAGGCAATCCGACAGGGGAGCGAGCAGTACTTC	CASSLKAIRQGSEQYF
TRBV5-1	.	TRBJ2-3	many	TGCGCCAGCAGCTTGGCAGAGCGGGCCCCAGATACGCAGTATTTT	CASSLAERAPDTQYF
TRBV18	.	TRBJ2-2	few	TGTGCCAGCACCGGGACCTGGGGCACCGGGGAGCTGTTTTTT	CASTGTWGTGELFF
TRBV5-1	.	TRBJ2-3	many	TGCGCCAGCAGCTTGGACTGGGAACTCACAGATACGCAGTATTTT	CASSLDWELTDTQYF
TRBV28	TRBD2	TRBJ2-1	.	TGTGCCAGCATCTTGGGAGCGGGGTCAGGGAAGCAGTTCTTC	CASILGAGSGKQFF
TRBV19	.	TRBJ1-5	many	TGTGCCAGTACCCAACACTCAAGTCAGCCCCAGCATTTT	CASTQHSSQPQHF
TRBV7-3	.	TRBJ2-5	.	TGTGCCAGCAGCCCCGACATGAGGTCGGAGACCCAGTACTTC	CASSPDMRSETQYF
TRBV5-1	TRBD1	TRBJ1-5	many	TGCGCCAGCAGCTTGGAGTCAGGGGGAGGTCAGCCCCAGCATTTT	CASSLESGGGQPQHF
TRBV7-2	TRBD2	TRBJ2-1	.	TGTGCCAGCAGCCCCTCTAGCGGGAGGGCTAGGGAGCAGTTCTTC	CASSPSSGRAREQFF
TRBV2	.	TRBJ2-1	.	TGTGCCAGCAGTCCTAAACAGGGAAGTTGGACCTACAATGAGCAGTTCTTC	CASSPKQGSWTYNEQFF
TRBV5-1	.	TRBJ1-2	.	TGCGCCAGCAGCTTAGTGGACAATCAGGTCTATGGCTACACCTTC	CASSLVDNQVYGYTF
TRBV3-1	.	TRBJ2-1	.	TGTGCCAGCAGCCAAGGAAGACACGTCTTC	CASSQGRHVF
TRBV24-1	TRBD2	TRBJ2-3	many	TGTGCCACCAGTGATTCCCTAGCGGGAGCCACAGATACGCAGTATTTT	CATSDSLAGATDTQYF
TRBV20-1	.	TRBJ1-2	many	TGCAGTGCTAGAGGGCCGAGAGGACCTCTCTTC	CSARGPRGPLF
TRBV5-1	TRBD2	TRBJ2-1	.	TGCGCCAGCAGCTTGGTAGCGGGAGATCACAATGAGCAGTTCTTC	CASSLVAGDHNEQFF
TRBV7-8	.	TRBJ2-5	.	TGTGCCAGCAGCTTAGACGCCTTGGGGACCCAGTACTTC	CASSLDALGTQYF
TRBV6-5	.	TRBJ2-1	many	TGTGCCAGCGGTGGCATCAATGAGCAGTTCTTC	CASGGINEQFF
TRBV30	.	TRBJ2-2	many	TGTGCCTGGAGTGTACTAGGAGCCGGGGAGCTGTTTTTT	CAWSVLGAGELFF
TRBV29-1	.	TRBJ1-2	many	TGCAGCGCCACCGATCAGGGGCTATCGGGCTATGGCTACACCTTC	CSATDQGLSGYGYTF
TRBV7-2	.	TRBJ2-7	.	TGTGCCAGCAGCTTGACTAGTGAGCGGGTCTTCTCCTACGAGCAGTACTTC	CASSLTSERVFSYEQYF
TRBV20-1	.	TRBJ1-5	many	TGCAGTGCCGCCTCGGATTGGCCCCAGCATTTT	CSAASDWPQHF
TRBV29-1	.	TRBJ2-7	.	TGCAGCGTTGAATTTGGCCTCTACGAGCAGTACTTC	CSVEFGLYEQYF
TRBV20-1	.	TRBJ2-2	many	TGCAGTGCTGGGGCGGGTAGACTAGGGGAGCTGTTTTTT	CSAGAGRLGELFF
TRBV5-1	.	TRBJ1-4	many	TGCGCCAGCAGCCCGCCTGACGGGACGCCGGGTGAAAAACTGTTTTTT	CASSPPDGTPGEKLFF
TRBV27	TRBD2	TRBJ2-2	many	TGTGCCAGCAGCCAAGCGGGAGGGCACACCGGGGAGCTGTTTTTT	CASSQAGGHTGELFF
TRBV5-5	.	TRBJ1-6	many	TGTGCCAGCAGCTTGCGGCCACTAGATTCACCCCTCCACTTT	CASSLRPLDSPLHF
TRBV7-3	.	TRBJ2-1	.	TGTGCCAGCAGCTTAACGCTGGAGGTTATAAGCCATGAGCAGTTCTTC	CASSLTLEVISHEQFF
TRBV10-3	TRBD2	TRBJ2-5	many	TGTGCCATCAGTGTCCTAGCGGGAGGGGTGGCCCAAGAGACCCAGTACTTC	CAISVLAGGVAQETQYF
TRBV9	.	TRBJ1-2	many	TGTGCCAGCACCCACGCCTGGGGAGACAGCCTCAATCACACCGGTGGCTACACCTTC	CASTHAWGDSLNHTGGYTF
TRBV6-2/TRBV6-3	.	TRBJ1-6	few	TGTGCCAGCAGTTACTCGCCGGACGTCAGCTCCTATAATTCACCCCTCCACTTT	CASSYSPDVSSYNSPLHF
TRBV4-2	.	TRBJ1-1	many	TGTGCCAGCTCACCTTCCGTGAACACTGAAGCTTTCTTT	CASSPSVNTEAFF
TRBV11-2	TRBD1	TRBJ1-1	many	TGTGCCAGCAGCAAGACAGGGAGGGTGAACACTGAAGCTTTCTTT	CASSKTGRVNTEAFF
TRBV30	.	TRBJ1-6	few	TGTGCCTGCGCCCTCGGAGCGCTGTATAATTCACCCCTCCACTTT	CACALGALYNSPLHF
TRBV5-1	TRBD2	TRBJ2-1	many	TGCGCCAGCAGCTTGGCCGGGCTAGCGGGAGGGAATGAGCAGTTCTTC	CASSLAGLAGGNEQFF
TRBV7-9	.	TRBJ1-1	.	TGTGCCAGCAGCTTAGCGACAGCGACTGAAGCTTTCTTT	CASSLATATEAFF
TRBV11-2	.	TRBJ2-1	few	TGTGCCAGCAGCTTAGATCGAGCCCCCGGGAGGGGGCAAGGAGGCAATGAGCAGTTCTTC	CASSLDRAPGRGQGGNEQFF
TRBV7-9	TRBD1	TRBJ2-1	many	TGTGCCAGCAGCTTAGTAGGACAGGTTGATGAGCAGTTCTTC	CASSLVGQVDEQFF
TRBV6-5	.	TRBJ2-3	few	TGTGCCAGCAGTTCGTATGCGAGCGATGATACGCAGTATTTT	CASSSYASDDTQYF
TRBV12-3/TRBV12-4	.	TRBJ2-1	.	TGTGCCAGCAGCTCCGGGGCACGGAGGGATGACAATGAGCAGTTCTTC	CASSSGARRDDNEQFF